The 9 T cell receptor beta chains reported below all come from one sample, sequenced in a study of cytomegalovirus exposure and HLA in healthy donors. 13 Jbeta primers and 60 Vbeta primers were used for the PCR. Sequencing used immunoSEQ multiplex PCR; TCRdb keeps in-frame clones, though not all of them. The data hold 150,000 or so clones, with roughly 77% observed a single time. Source material: PBMCs. These receptors were collected from a man aged 18 to 30 in good health and CMV-seropositive.

Of note for this clone: Germline is not matched at one junction end, which may reflect a read error. V usage is TRBV2 and J usage is TRBJ2-1; D call uncertain. Germline loops: CDR1 SNHLY, CDR2 FYNNEI. The CDR3 runs 13 residues. Here the CDR3 reads CASREGSSVEQFF. The CDR3 DNA is TGTGCCAGCAGGGAAGGGTCCTCGGTTGAGCAGTTCTTC.

J is TRBJ1-1 and V is TRBV27; a weak D match, TRBD1 (6 bases). V was shortened by 4 bases and J by 5 bases, with 14 bases between the two germline ends. Germline CDR1 reads MNHEY; CDR2 reads SMNVEV (reference sequence). The length of the CDR3 is 14 residues. In DNA form, the CDR3 reads TGTGCCAGCAGTTCCAACAGGGATGGGACTGAAGCTTTCTTT. Translation gives CASSSNRDGTEAFF.

In this sample, this clone turned up once. The J gene is TRBJ2-7, the V gene TRBV27, with TRBD2 as a possible D gene (6 bases). The V gene's germline CDR1 is MNHEY and CDR2 SMNVEV (reference sequence). Trimming removed 4 bases at V and 7 bases at J, with 14 bases between. The CDR3 length is 13 residues. CDR3 protein: CASSSLGGGEQYF. The CDR3 bases are TGTGCCAGCAGTTCCTTGGGGGGTGGGGAGCAGTACTTC.

CDR3 sequence: CASSERATDTQYF. Here the CDR3 DNA reads TGCGCCAGCAGCGAGAGAGCCACAGATACGCAGTATTTT. The gene calls are TRBV5-1 and TRBJ2-3; D ambiguous. V lost 4 bases and J lost 2, with 8 bases in between. Looked up from germline, CDR1 is SGHRS and CDR2 is YFSETQ. This CDR3 comprises 13 residues.

This chain connects TRBV21-1 to TRBJ1-3; TRBD1 was called by the table and not checked on the DNA. TRBV21-1 is designated a pseudogene. The CDR3 totals 13 residues. The CDR3 region has the DNA TGTGCCAGCAGGGTGACAGGGGAGAACACCATATATTTT. Protein sequence: CASRVTGENTIYF.

This clone was counted once. The chain has TRBV15 and TRBJ2-3, with 10 bases matching TRBD2. After removal of 1 base from V and 1 base from J, the junction contained 2 bases not matched to a gene. Germline loops: CDR1 LNHNV, CDR2 YYDKDF (reference sequence). This CDR3 spans 16 amino acids. As DNA, the CDR3 is TGTGCCACCAGCAGAGCCCTAGCGGGAGGCACAGATACGCAGTATTTT. Protein sequence: CATSRALAGGTDTQYF.

This chain connects TRBV30 to TRBJ2-3, with TRBD1 identical over 8 bases. Germline assignment: CDR1 GTSNPN and CDR2 SVGIG (reference sequence). This CDR3 spans 14 amino acids. V lost 1 base and J lost 4; bases outside the gene matches: 4. DNA for the CDR3: TGTGCCTGGAGTGGGACAGGGCGAGCAGATACGCAGTATTTT. This sequence encodes CAWSGTGRADTQYF.

This chain links TRBV25-1 with TRBJ1-3, with TRBD1 matching 10 bases. Per the germline V gene, CDR1 is MGHDK and CDR2 is SYGVNS. The CDR3 covers 15 residues. Germline trimming cut 6 bases from V and 4 bases from J; bases unmatched to any gene: 6. The CDR3 nucleotides are TGTGCCAGCAGACCGGGACAGGGGACGGGAAACACCATATATTTT. Protein product: CASRPGQGTGNTIYF.

The chain couples TRBV7-9 to TRBJ1-5; 7 bases are shared with TRBD1. From germline, CDR1 is SEHNR and CDR2 FQNEAQ (reference sequence). The CDR3 has 14 amino acids. With V trimmed by 3 bases and J by 8 bases, 7 bases remained unmatched. The CDR3 spells CASSLGQGVEPQHF. DNA for the CDR3: TGTGCCAGCAGCTTGGGGCAGGGGGTAGAGCCCCAGCATTTT.